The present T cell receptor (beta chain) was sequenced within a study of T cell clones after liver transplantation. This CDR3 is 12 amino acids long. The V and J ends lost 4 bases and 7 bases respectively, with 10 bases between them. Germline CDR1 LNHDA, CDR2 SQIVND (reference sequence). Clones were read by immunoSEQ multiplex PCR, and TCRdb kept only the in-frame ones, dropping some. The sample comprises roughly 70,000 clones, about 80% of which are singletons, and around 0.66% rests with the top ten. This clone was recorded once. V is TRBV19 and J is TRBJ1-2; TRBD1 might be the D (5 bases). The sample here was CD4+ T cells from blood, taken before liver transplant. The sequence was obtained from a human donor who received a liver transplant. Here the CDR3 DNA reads TGTGCCAGTAGTACCCGACAGAGTGGCTACACCTTC. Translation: CASSTRQSGYTF.